These 15 T cell receptor beta chains were all obtained from the same sample, sequenced in a study of blood T cell repertoires in COVID-19 (TCRdb year 2020). Receptors were amplified or captured by the immunoSEQ multiplex PCR assay. Here the immuneACCESS table is served through TCRdb, limited to in-frame sequences with V and J called. Missing clones are a known gap in these copies; in checked studies unresolved V genes cover under half, and the rest lacks a known reason. Here the sample has about 44,000 clones; 80% to 90% occur a single time. In total, the top ten clones hold 1% to 1.5% of the sample. Sequencing was performed on peripheral blood. The receptors shown here come from a woman aged 35 to 49 with acute or convalescent COVID-19.

The chain links TRBV5-1 to TRBJ1-6, with no clear D. The CDR3 sequence is 17 residues long. The V gene lost 0 bases and the J gene lost 7 bases, with 17 bases spanning the gap. Germline-derived CDR1 and CDR2 are SGHRS and YFSETQ. The CDR3 region is CASSLAPEIRRNSPLHF. The CDR3 DNA follows: TGCGCCAGCAGCTTGGCACCCGAGATAAGGAGGAATTCACCCCTCCACTTT.

The chain couples TRBV7-2 to TRBJ2-2, with D perhaps matching TRBD1 (5 bases). Looked up from germline, CDR1 is SGHTA and CDR2 is FQGNSA. The CDR3 sequence is 16 residues long. V was pared by 5 bases and J by 0 bases, with 13 bases between. The DNA of the CDR3 is TGTGCCAGCAGCAGAACACTGGACACGAACACCGGGGAGCTGTTTTTT. Translating it yields CASSRTLDTNTGELFF.

The rearrangement joins TRBV24-1 to TRBJ2-2; D perhaps matches TRBD2 (5 bases). Germline V gene sequence: CDR1 KGHDR, CDR2 SFDVKD. V lost 9 bases, J lost 6 bases, and 13 bases lay in between. This CDR3 contains 13 residues. The CDR3, as DNA: TGTGCCACCGGTGGGAGAAACGCCGGGGAGCTGTTTTTT. Its translation is CATGGRNAGELFF.

J is TRBJ1-1 and V is TRBV28; D may be TRBD1 (6 bases). The CDR3 is made up of 16 amino acids. Trimming pared 6 bases from V and 2 bases from J, leaving 19 bases between. Germline lookup yields CDR1 MDHEN and CDR2 SYDVKM. CDR3 residues: CASRRGKQGGNTEAFF. CDR3 nucleotide sequence: TGTGCCAGCAGGCGCGGTAAGCAAGGGGGTAACACTGAAGCTTTCTTT. Using reference TRBV28 and TRBJ1-1 for the parts outside the CDR3, the full variable domain is DVKVTQSSRYLVKRTGEKVFLECVQDMDHENMFWYRQDPGLGLRLIYFSYDVKMKEKGDIPEGYSVSREKKERFSLILESASTNQTSMYLCASRRGKQGGNTEAFFGQGTRLTVV.

CDR3 residues: CASSLSRGRDEKLFF. CDR3 in DNA: TGTGCCAGCAGTTTATCTAGGGGGCGCGATGAAAAACTGTTTTTT. This chain connects TRBV27 to TRBJ1-4, with 7 nucleotides matching TRBD1. The length of the CDR3 is 15 residues. With V trimmed by 0 bases and J by 6 bases, 4 bases remained unmatched. Germline V CDR1 and CDR2: MNHEY, SMNVEV (reference sequence).

This clone has a single count. The gene calls are TRBV2 and TRBJ1-2; TRBD1 aligns across 7 bases. Germline CDR1 and CDR2: SNHLY and FYNNEI. The CDR3 consists of 13 residues. The trim removed 4 bases at V and 4 bases at J, leaving 3 bases unmatched. The CDR3 loop reads CASSADRVYGYTF. CDR3 in DNA: TGTGCCAGCAGTGCTGACAGGGTCTATGGCTACACCTTC.

The chain links TRBV18 to TRBJ2-3; perhaps TRBD2 as D (7 bases). The CDR3 totals 16 residues. In germline, CDR1 is KGHSH, CDR2 LQKENI. The V end lost 6 bases, the J end lost 3 bases, and 19 bases lay between the germline ends. The CDR3 sequence is CASSTLGGGETDTQYF. In nucleotides, the CDR3 is TGTGCCAGCTCGACCCTAGGCGGGGGCGAAACAGATACGCAGTATTTT.

The rearrangement links TRBV5-1 to TRBJ2-1, with 7 bases aligning to TRBD1. The CDR3 is made up of 15 amino acids. From germline, CDR1 is SGHRS and CDR2 YFSETQ. V shed 4 bases, J shed 0 bases, and the junction held 4 bases outside the gene matches. CDR3: CASSPRTGSYNEQFF. CDR3 nucleotides: TGCGCCAGCAGCCCGCGGACAGGCTCCTACAATGAGCAGTTCTTC.

CDR3 coding DNA: TGCGCCAGCAGCCAAGACTCAGACACAGAGACCCAGTACTTC. Translating gives CASSQDSDTETQYF. This chain connects TRBV4-3 to TRBJ2-5; D ambiguous. Germline values: CDR1 LGHNA, CDR2 YSLEER. V shed 0 bases and J shed 4 bases, with 9 bases lying between them. This CDR3 is built from 14 residues.

The genes are TRBV5-4 and TRBJ2-3; 7 bases match TRBD1. The CDR3 runs to 16 residues. From germline, CDR1 is SGHNT and CDR2 YYREEE (reference sequence). V gave up 1 base and J gave up 4 bases; unmatched junction bases: 9. This chain's CDR3 is CASSLMAGTVADTQYF. CDR3 nucleotides: TGTGCCAGCAGCTTGATGGCCGGGACAGTCGCAGATACGCAGTATTTT.

The chain links TRBV6-5 to TRBJ2-3, with D possibly TRBD2 on 5 matching bases. CDR3 length equals 14 residues. Germline values: CDR1 MNHEY, CDR2 SVGAGI. V lost 2 bases, J lost 0 bases, and 6 bases lay in between. The CDR3 loop reads CASSYGLSTDTQYF. In DNA, the CDR3 is TGTGCCAGCAGTTACGGACTTAGCACAGATACGCAGTATTTT.

The chain employs TRBV5-6 and TRBJ1-4, with TRBD1 matching 8 bases. The CDR3 is made up of 13 amino acids. Germline V gene sequence: CDR1 SGHDT, CDR2 YYEEEE. V shed 4 bases and J 5 bases; nucleotides not matched to a gene: 1. Here the CDR3 reads CASSRTGNEKLFF. CDR3 in DNA: TGTGCCAGCAGCCGGACAGGGAATGAAAAACTGTTTTTT.

J is TRBJ1-1 and V is TRBV30; maybe TRBD1 (5 bases). Trimming stripped 5 bases from V and 1 base from J, with 8 bases between. Germline V gene lookup returns CDR1 GTSNPN and CDR2 SVGIG (reference sequence). The CDR3 runs 12 residues. The CDR3 loop reads CAWARENTEAFF. The CDR3 region has the DNA TGTGCCTGGGCCAGGGAGAACACTGAAGCTTTCTTT. The whole variable domain, filled in from reference TRBV30 and TRBJ1-1, reads SQTIHQWPATLVQPVGSPLSLECTVEGTSNPNLYWYRQAAGRGLQLLFYSVGIGQISSEVPQNLSASRPQDRQFILSSKKLLLSDSGFYLCAWARENTEAFFGQGTRLTVV.

CDR3 loop: CASMEGTNEKLFF. In nucleotides, the CDR3 is TGTGCCAGCATGGAGGGAACTAATGAAAAACTGTTTTTT. The genes are TRBV6-5 and TRBJ1-4; D ambiguous. This CDR3 is built from 13 residues. Germline V lookup: CDR1 MNHEY, CDR2 SVGAGI. The V end was cut by 7 bases, the J end by 1 base, with 7 bases between.

V and J are TRBV27 and TRBJ2-7; 7 nucleotides agree with TRBD2. The CDR3 is 15 amino acids. Germline values: CDR1 MNHEY, CDR2 SMNVEV (reference sequence). Losses at the gene ends were 6 bases for V and 3 bases for J; bases not matched to a gene: 11. The CDR3 sequence is CASSPRLATYYEQYF. DNA for the CDR3: TGTGCCAGCAGCCCAAGACTAGCCACATACTACGAGCAGTACTTC.